Listed below are T cell receptor beta chains from one sample, sequenced in a study of cytomegalovirus exposure and HLA in healthy donors. This table comes from immunoSEQ multiplex PCR, and its TCRdb copy is limited to in-frame clones, with some not included. The table has some 200,000 clones, 79% seen once. The sequenced sample was PBMCs. The receptors here all came from a man aged 50 to 59 in good health and CMV-seronegative. Both conserved end residues are part of each CDR3. The D gene is left open where the match is weak. Rows give clone size only sometimes, using once, few, many, or a class for an expanded clone.

V gene: TRBV28
D gene: TRBD1
clone size: -
J gene: TRBJ1-5
CDR3 protein: CASSPHRGHQPQHF
CDR3 DNA: TGTGCCAGCAGTCCCCACAGGGGGCATCAGCCCCAGCATTTT

V gene: TRBV9
D gene: -
clone size: -
J gene: TRBJ1-6
CDR3 protein: CASSPEGRLYYNSPLHF
CDR3 DNA: TGTGCCAGCAGCCCAGAGGGTAGACTATACTATAATTCACCCCTCCACTTT

V gene: TRBV15
D gene: TRBD1
clone size: -
J gene: TRBJ1-5
CDR3 protein: CATSRGTGDQPQHF
CDR3 DNA: TGTGCCACCAGCAGGGGGACAGGGGATCAGCCCCAGCATTTT

V gene: TRBV7-9
D gene: TRBD1
clone size: -
J gene: TRBJ2-5
CDR3 protein: CASSLEGAAPETQYF
CDR3 DNA: TGTGCCAGCAGCTTAGAGGGGGCAGCCCCCGAGACCCAGTACTTC

V gene: TRBV27
D gene: TRBD1
clone size: -
J gene: TRBJ1-2
CDR3 protein: CASSLSDRGVDGYGYTF
CDR3 DNA: TGTGCCAGCAGTTTATCCGACAGGGGCGTGGATGGCTATGGCTACACCTTC

V gene: TRBV13
D gene: TRBD2
clone size: -
J gene: TRBJ2-5
CDR3 protein: CASSQGLAGGETQYF
CDR3 DNA: TGTGCCAGCAGTCAGGGACTAGCGGGAGGAGAGACCCAGTACTTC

V gene: TRBV28
D gene: TRBD2
clone size: -
J gene: TRBJ2-5
CDR3 protein: CASSLWTSGTDQETQYF
CDR3 DNA: TGTGCCAGCAGTTTGTGGACTAGCGGGACGGACCAAGAGACCCAGTACTTC

V gene: TRBV5-1
D gene: TRBD1
clone size: -
J gene: TRBJ1-3
CDR3 protein: CASSDRQGSGNTIYF
CDR3 DNA: TGCGCCAGCAGCGATCGACAGGGATCTGGAAACACCATATATTTT

V gene: TRBV9
D gene: TRBD2
clone size: -
J gene: TRBJ2-3
CDR3 protein: CASSPSGRALGTDTQYF
CDR3 DNA: TGTGCCAGCAGCCCTAGCGGGAGGGCCCTCGGCACAGATACGCAGTATTTT

V gene: TRBV25-1
D gene: TRBD1
clone size: -
J gene: TRBJ2-5
CDR3 protein: CASAVGTAKTQYF
CDR3 DNA: TGTGCCAGCGCGGTGGGGACAGCGAAGACCCAGTACTTC

V gene: TRBV6-6
D gene: -
clone size: few
J gene: TRBJ1-5
CDR3 protein: CASSYTDPNQPQHF
CDR3 DNA: TGTGCCAGCAGTTACACTGATCCAAATCAGCCCCAGCATTTT

V gene: TRBV6-1
D gene: TRBD1
clone size: -
J gene: TRBJ2-1
CDR3 protein: CASSRQGREQFF
CDR3 DNA: TGTGCCAGCAGTAGACAGGGTCGTGAGCAGTTCTTC

V gene: TRBV7-9
D gene: -
clone size: -
J gene: TRBJ2-7
CDR3 protein: CSSSPDTYEQYF
CDR3 DNA: TGTTCCAGCAGCCCAGACACGTACGAGCAGTACTTC

V gene: TRBV5-8
D gene: -
clone size: -
J gene: TRBJ1-5
CDR3 protein: CASSLGGRSNQPQHF
CDR3 DNA: TGTGCCAGCAGCTTAGGAGGTCGGAGCAATCAGCCCCAGCATTTT

V gene: TRBV6-1
D gene: -
clone size: -
J gene: TRBJ2-4
CDR3 protein: CASSELGAPKNIQYF
CDR3 DNA: TGTGCCAGCAGTGAACTAGGGGCACCCAAAAACATTCAGTACTTC

V gene: TRBV2
D gene: TRBD2
clone size: -
J gene: TRBJ2-1
CDR3 protein: CASTARPAGVSEQFF
CDR3 DNA: TGTGCCAGCACCGCTCGACCAGCGGGAGTGAGTGAGCAGTTCTTC

V gene: TRBV6-1
D gene: -
clone size: -
J gene: TRBJ2-7
CDR3 protein: CASSALGGAGKRNEQYF
CDR3 DNA: TGTGCCAGCAGTGCCCTAGGGGGGGCCGGGAAGAGGAACGAGCAGTACTTC

V gene: TRBV7-4
D gene: TRBD1
clone size: -
J gene: TRBJ1-2
CDR3 protein: CASSRTPAGQYYGYTF
CDR3 DNA: TGTGCCAGCAGCCGTACGCCCGCGGGACAGTACTATGGCTACACCTTC

V gene: TRBV6-1
D gene: TRBD1
clone size: -
J gene: TRBJ1-5
CDR3 protein: CASTGTGSNQPQHF
CDR3 DNA: TGTGCCAGCACCGGGACAGGGAGCAATCAGCCCCAGCATTTT

V gene: TRBV2
D gene: -
clone size: -
J gene: TRBJ1-2
CDR3 protein: CASSRDKANYGYTF
CDR3 DNA: TGTGCCAGCAGTAGGGACAAGGCTAACTATGGCTACACCTTC

V gene: TRBV2
D gene: -
clone size: -
J gene: TRBJ2-5
CDR3 protein: CASSVLRGETQYF
CDR3 DNA: TGTGCCAGCAGTGTACTTAGGGGAGAGACCCAGTACTTC

V gene: TRBV4-1
D gene: TRBD1
clone size: once
J gene: TRBJ1-4
CDR3 protein: CASSQDITGGREEKLFF
CDR3 DNA: TGCGCCAGCAGCCAAGATATCACAGGGGGTCGGGAAGAAAAACTGTTTTTT

V gene: TRBV10-3
D gene: -
clone size: -
J gene: TRBJ1-5
CDR3 protein: CAISTRVLQPQHF
CDR3 DNA: TGTGCCATCTCGACCCGGGTTTTGCAGCCCCAGCATTTT

V gene: TRBV28
D gene: TRBD1
clone size: -
J gene: TRBJ1-3
CDR3 protein: CASSDRGKAPSSGNTIYF
CDR3 DNA: TGTGCCAGCAGTGACAGGGGTAAGGCCCCGAGCTCTGGAAACACCATATATTTT

V gene: TRBV28
D gene: TRBD1
clone size: -
J gene: TRBJ2-7
CDR3 protein: CASRRQGSSYEQYF
CDR3 DNA: TGTGCCAGCAGAAGACAGGGATCCTCCTACGAGCAGTACTTC

V gene: TRBV29-1
D gene: -
clone size: -
J gene: TRBJ2-5
CDR3 protein: CSVEAFVETQYF
CDR3 DNA: TGCAGCGTTGAAGCCTTTGTGGAGACCCAGTACTTC

V gene: TRBV28
D gene: TRBD2
clone size: -
J gene: TRBJ2-7
CDR3 protein: CASSIGTSASYEQYF
CDR3 DNA: TGTGCCAGCAGTATAGGGACTAGCGCATCCTACGAGCAGTACTTC

V gene: TRBV30
D gene: TRBD2
clone size: -
J gene: TRBJ2-3
CDR3 protein: CAWSGGRADTQYF
CDR3 DNA: TGTGCCTGGAGCGGCGGGAGGGCCGATACGCAGTATTTT

V gene: TRBV7-9
D gene: -
clone size: -
J gene: TRBJ2-1
CDR3 protein: CASSLGGYPVNEQFF
CDR3 DNA: TGTGCCAGCAGCTTAGGGGGCTACCCCGTCAATGAGCAGTTCTTC

V gene: TRBV27
D gene: -
clone size: -
J gene: TRBJ1-4
CDR3 protein: CASSLTVAYNEKLFF
CDR3 DNA: TGTGCCAGCAGTTTAACCGTGGCTTATAATGAAAAACTGTTTTTT

V gene: TRBV28
D gene: TRBD2
clone size: -
J gene: TRBJ2-3
CDR3 protein: CASSLLAGVVSQYF
CDR3 DNA: TGTGCCAGCAGTTTACTAGCGGGAGTTGTATCGCAGTATTTT

V gene: TRBV2
D gene: TRBD1
clone size: -
J gene: TRBJ1-5
CDR3 protein: CASSEGTGTQPQHF
CDR3 DNA: TGTGCCAGCAGTGAAGGGACAGGGACACAGCCCCAGCATTTT

V gene: TRBV30
D gene: -
clone size: -
J gene: TRBJ2-2
CDR3 protein: CAWSRGTNTGELFF
CDR3 DNA: TGTGCCTGGAGCCGGGGGACGAACACCGGGGAGCTGTTTTTT

V gene: TRBV29-1
D gene: TRBD2
clone size: -
J gene: TRBJ2-3
CDR3 protein: CSVNGGRGETQYF
CDR3 DNA: TGCAGCGTTAATGGCGGGAGGGGCGAAACGCAGTATTTT

V gene: TRBV30
D gene: TRBD1
clone size: -
J gene: TRBJ1-3
CDR3 protein: CAVIGRGLPGNTIYF
CDR3 DNA: TGTGCGGTGATCGGCAGGGGGTTACCGGGAAACACCATATATTTT

V gene: TRBV4-1
D gene: -
clone size: -
J gene: TRBJ1-5
CDR3 protein: CASSLTKVGNQPQHF
CDR3 DNA: TGCGCCAGCAGTCTAACGAAAGTGGGCAATCAGCCCCAGCATTTT

V gene: TRBV6-5
D gene: TRBD1
clone size: few
J gene: TRBJ1-1
CDR3 protein: CASRGQGAGDTEAFF
CDR3 DNA: TGTGCCAGCAGAGGACAGGGGGCGGGGGACACTGAAGCTTTCTTT

V gene: TRBV18
D gene: TRBD1
clone size: -
J gene: TRBJ1-5
CDR3 protein: CASSPGSGTGSNQPQHF
CDR3 DNA: TGTGCCAGCTCACCGGGATCCGGGACAGGTAGCAATCAGCCCCAGCATTTT

V gene: TRBV4-1
D gene: -
clone size: -
J gene: TRBJ2-1
CDR3 protein: CASSQEPRSSYNEQFF
CDR3 DNA: TGCGCCAGCAGCCAAGAACCCAGAAGCTCCTACAATGAGCAGTTCTTC

V gene: TRBV27
D gene: TRBD1
clone size: -
J gene: TRBJ1-1
CDR3 protein: CASYRRGLDTEAFF
CDR3 DNA: TGTGCCAGCTATCGTAGGGGGCTTGACACTGAAGCTTTCTTT

V gene: TRBV6-1
D gene: TRBD1
clone size: few
J gene: TRBJ2-7
CDR3 protein: CASSEEQGSSYEQYF
CDR3 DNA: TGTGCCAGCAGTGAAGAACAGGGGAGCTCCTACGAGCAGTACTTC

V gene: TRBV5-1
D gene: TRBD1
clone size: -
J gene: TRBJ2-5
CDR3 protein: CASSSQDRVEETQYF
CDR3 DNA: TGCGCCAGCAGCTCCCAGGACAGGGTAGAAGAGACCCAGTACTTC

V gene: TRBV7-2
D gene: TRBD1
clone size: -
J gene: TRBJ2-3
CDR3 protein: CASSLGCCGTEILTDTQYF
CDR3 DNA: TGTGCCAGCAGCTTAGGATGTTGTGGGACAGAAATACTCACAGATACGCAGTATTTT

V gene: TRBV7-6
D gene: -
clone size: -
J gene: TRBJ2-2
CDR3 protein: CASSLGAAGAGELFF
CDR3 DNA: TGTGCCAGCAGCTTAGGGGCGGCAGGGGCCGGGGAGCTGTTTTTT

V gene: TRBV11-2
D gene: -
clone size: -
J gene: TRBJ1-1
CDR3 protein: CASSLIAVNTEAFF
CDR3 DNA: TGTGCCAGCAGCTTAATAGCCGTTAACACTGAAGCTTTCTTT